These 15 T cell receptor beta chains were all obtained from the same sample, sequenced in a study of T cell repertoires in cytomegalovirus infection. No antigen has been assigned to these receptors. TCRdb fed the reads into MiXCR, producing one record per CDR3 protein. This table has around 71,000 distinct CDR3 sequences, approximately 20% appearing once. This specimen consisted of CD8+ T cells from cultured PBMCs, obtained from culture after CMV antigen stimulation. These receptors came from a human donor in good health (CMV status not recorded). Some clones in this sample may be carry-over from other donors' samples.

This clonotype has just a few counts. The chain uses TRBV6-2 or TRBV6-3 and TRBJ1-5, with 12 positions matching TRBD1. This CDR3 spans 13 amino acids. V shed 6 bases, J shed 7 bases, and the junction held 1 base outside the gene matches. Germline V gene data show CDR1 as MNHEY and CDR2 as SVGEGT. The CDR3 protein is CASRGTGGQPQHF. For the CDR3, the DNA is TGTGCCAGCAGGGGGACAGGGGGCCAGCCCCAGCATTTT.

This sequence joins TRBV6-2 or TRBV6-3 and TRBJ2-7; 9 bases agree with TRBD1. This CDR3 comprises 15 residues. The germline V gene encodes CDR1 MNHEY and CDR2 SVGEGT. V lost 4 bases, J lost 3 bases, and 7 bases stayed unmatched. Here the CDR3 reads CASSFRGTGFYEQYF. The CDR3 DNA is TGTGCCAGCAGTTTCCGCGGGACAGGGTTCTACGAGCAGTACTTC.

CDR3 DNA sequence: TGTGCCAGCAGCCCCAGTCCGGAAAAGCGTGGCTACACCTTC. Amino acid sequence: CASSPSPEKRGYTF. The chain employs TRBV6-2 or TRBV6-3 and TRBJ1-2; D is ambiguous. With 6 bases removed from V and 7 bases from J, the gap between germline ends came to 18 bases. The CDR3 sequence is 14 residues long. Germline V gene data show CDR1 as MNHEY and CDR2 as SVGEGT.

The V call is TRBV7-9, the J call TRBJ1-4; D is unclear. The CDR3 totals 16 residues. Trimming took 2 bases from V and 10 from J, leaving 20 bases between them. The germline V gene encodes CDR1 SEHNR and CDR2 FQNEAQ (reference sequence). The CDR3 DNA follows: TGTGCCAGCAGCTTACGTGCGGCGGACCCAGATGGAAAACTGTTTTTT. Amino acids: CASSLRAADPDGKLFF.

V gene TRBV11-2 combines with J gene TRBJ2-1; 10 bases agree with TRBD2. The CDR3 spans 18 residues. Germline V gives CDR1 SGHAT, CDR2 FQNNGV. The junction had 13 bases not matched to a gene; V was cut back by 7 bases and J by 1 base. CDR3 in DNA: TGTGCCAGCACCCCGCTAGCGGGGGCCCAACCTTCCTACAATGAGCAGTTCTTC. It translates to CASTPLAGAQPSYNEQFF.

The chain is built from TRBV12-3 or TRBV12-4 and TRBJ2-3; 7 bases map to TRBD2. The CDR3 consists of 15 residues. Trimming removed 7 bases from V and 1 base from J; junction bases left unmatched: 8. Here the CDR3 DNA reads TGTGCCAGCACCCCGCGTAGCGGGCGCACAGATACGCAGTATTTT. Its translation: CASTPRSGRTDTQYF.

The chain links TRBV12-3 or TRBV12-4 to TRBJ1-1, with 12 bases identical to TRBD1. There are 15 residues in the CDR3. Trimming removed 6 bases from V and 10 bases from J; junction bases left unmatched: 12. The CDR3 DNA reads TGTGCCAGCAGCCTAACCGGGACAGGGGGCCCTTCAGCTTTCTTT. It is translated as CASSLTGTGGPSAFF.

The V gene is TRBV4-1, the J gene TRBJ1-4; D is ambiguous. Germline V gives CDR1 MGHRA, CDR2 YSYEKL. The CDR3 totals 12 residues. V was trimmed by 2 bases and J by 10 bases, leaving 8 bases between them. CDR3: CASSQPSGKLFF. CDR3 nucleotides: TGCGCCAGCAGCCAACCATCGGGAAAACTGTTTTTT.

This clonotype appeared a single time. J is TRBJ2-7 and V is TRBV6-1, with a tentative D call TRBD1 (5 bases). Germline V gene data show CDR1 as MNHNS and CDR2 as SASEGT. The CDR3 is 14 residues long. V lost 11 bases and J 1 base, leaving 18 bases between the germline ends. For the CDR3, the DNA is TGTGCCTCTTCCACAGGTGTACCGTCCTACGAGCAGTACTTC. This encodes CASSTGVPSYEQYF.

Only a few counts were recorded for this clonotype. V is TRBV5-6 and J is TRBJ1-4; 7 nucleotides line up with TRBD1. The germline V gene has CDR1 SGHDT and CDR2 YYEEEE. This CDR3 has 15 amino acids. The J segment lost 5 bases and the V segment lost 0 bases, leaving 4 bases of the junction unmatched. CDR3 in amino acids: CASSLGQGRNEKLFF. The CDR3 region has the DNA TGTGCCAGCAGCTTGGGACAGGGACGGAATGAAAAACTGTTTTTT.

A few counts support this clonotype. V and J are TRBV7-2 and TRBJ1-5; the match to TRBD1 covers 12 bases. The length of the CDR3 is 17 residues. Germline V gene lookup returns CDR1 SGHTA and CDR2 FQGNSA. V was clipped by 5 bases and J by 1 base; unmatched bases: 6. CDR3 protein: CASSPGTGGISNQPQHF. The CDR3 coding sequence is TGTGCCAGCAGCCCGGGGACAGGGGGCATAAGCAATCAGCCCCAGCATTTT.

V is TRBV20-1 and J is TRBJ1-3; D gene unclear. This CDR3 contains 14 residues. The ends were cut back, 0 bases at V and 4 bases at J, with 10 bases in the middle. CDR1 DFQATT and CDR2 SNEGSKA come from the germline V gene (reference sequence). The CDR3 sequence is CSARDPAVGNTIYF. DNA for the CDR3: TGCAGTGCTAGAGATCCGGCGGTGGGAAACACCATATATTTT.

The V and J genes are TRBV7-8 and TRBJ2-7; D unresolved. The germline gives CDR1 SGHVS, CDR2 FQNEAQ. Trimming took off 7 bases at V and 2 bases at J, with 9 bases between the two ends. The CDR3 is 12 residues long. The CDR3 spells CASTSLAYEQYF. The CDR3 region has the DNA TGTGCCAGCACCTCGCTTGCCTACGAGCAGTACTTC.

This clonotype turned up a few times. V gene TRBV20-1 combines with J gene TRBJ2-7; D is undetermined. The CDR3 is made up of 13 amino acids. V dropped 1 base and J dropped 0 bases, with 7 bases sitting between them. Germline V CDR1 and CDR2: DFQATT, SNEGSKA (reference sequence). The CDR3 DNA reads TGCAGTGCTAGAGGGTGGTTCTCCTACGAGCAGTACTTC. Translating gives CSARGWFSYEQYF.

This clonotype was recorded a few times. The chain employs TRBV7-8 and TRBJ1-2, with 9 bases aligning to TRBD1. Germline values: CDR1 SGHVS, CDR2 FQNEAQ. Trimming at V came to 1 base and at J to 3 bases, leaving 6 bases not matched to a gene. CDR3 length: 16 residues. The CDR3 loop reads CASSLEQGQGDYGYTF. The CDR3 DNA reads TGTGCCAGCAGCTTAGAACAGGGACAGGGAGACTATGGCTACACCTTC.